This T cell receptor beta chain was sequenced in a study of blood T cell repertoires in COVID-19. Study-wide context: From the United States, Italy and Spain came samples of acute and convalescent COVID-19.

In the original analysis: Reference gene primer amplification yielded estimated nucleated cell counts. The repertoire was sequenced with immunoSEQ multiplex PCR; TCRdb's copy has only in-frame clones and lacks some. D and trimming come from the DNA, and the V and J calls and clone size come from that table. The data show roughly 190,000 clones, with approximately 80% seen just once and roughly 8.7% held by the top ten. Germline assignment: CDR1 DFQATT and CDR2 SNEGSKA (reference sequence). CDR3 length equals 14 residues. Trimming removed 3 bases at V and 2 bases at J, with 12 bases between. This clonotype was sampled from a woman between 45 and 60 years old with active or convalescent COVID-19. This chain connects TRBV20-1 to TRBJ2-3; D possibly corresponds to TRBD2 (6 bases). The specimen was peripheral blood. CDR3 protein: CSASLRGYTDTQYF. The CDR3 DNA follows: TGCAGTGCTAGTCTCCGGGGGTACACAGATACGCAGTATTTT.